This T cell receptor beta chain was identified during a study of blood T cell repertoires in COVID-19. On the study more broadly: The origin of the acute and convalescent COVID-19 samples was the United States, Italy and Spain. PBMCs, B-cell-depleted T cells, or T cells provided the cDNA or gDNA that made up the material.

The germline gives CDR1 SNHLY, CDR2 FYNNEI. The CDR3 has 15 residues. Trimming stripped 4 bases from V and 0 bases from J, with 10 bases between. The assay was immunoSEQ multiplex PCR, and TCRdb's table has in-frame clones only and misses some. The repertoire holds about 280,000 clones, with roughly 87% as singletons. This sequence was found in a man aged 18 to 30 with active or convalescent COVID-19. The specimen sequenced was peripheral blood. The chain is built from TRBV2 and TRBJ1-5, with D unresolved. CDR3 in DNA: TGTGCCAGCAGTGCGGGATTATATAGCAATCAGCCCCAGCATTTT. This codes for CASSAGLYSNQPQHF.